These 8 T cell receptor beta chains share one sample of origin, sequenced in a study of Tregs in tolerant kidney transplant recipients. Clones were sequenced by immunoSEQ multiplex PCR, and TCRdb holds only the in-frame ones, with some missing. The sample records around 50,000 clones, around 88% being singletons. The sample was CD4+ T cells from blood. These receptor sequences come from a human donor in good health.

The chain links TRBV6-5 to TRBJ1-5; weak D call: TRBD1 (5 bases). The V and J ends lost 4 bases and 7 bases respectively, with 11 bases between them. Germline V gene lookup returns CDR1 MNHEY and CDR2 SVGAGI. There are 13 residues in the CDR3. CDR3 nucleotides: TGTGCCAGCAGTTGGGGGGGAGGGCAGCCCCAGCATTTT. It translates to CASSWGGGQPQHF.

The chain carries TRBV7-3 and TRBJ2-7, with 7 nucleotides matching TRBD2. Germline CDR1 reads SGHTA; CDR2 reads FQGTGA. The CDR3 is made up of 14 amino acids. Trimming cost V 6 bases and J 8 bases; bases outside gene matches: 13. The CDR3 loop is CASSPGTTREKQYF. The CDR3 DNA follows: TGTGCCAGCAGTCCCGGGACGACGCGGGAGAAGCAGTACTTC.

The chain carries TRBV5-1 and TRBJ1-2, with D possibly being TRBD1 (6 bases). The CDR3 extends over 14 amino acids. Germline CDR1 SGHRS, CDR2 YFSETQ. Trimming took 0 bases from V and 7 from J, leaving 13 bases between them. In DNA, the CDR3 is TGCGCCAGCAGCTTGGCGATTAACAGGGTTGGCTACACCTTC. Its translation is CASSLAINRVGYTF.

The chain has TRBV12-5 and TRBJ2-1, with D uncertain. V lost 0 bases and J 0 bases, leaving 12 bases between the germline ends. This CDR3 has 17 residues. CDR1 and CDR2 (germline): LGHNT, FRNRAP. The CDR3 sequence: CASGLVLDGSSYNEQFF. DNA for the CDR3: TGTGCTAGTGGTTTGGTACTTGACGGCAGCTCCTACAATGAGCAGTTCTTC.

CDR3 in DNA: TGTGCCAGCAGTGATGGGTCAAGGGGGGCTGAAAAACTGTTTTTT. Translation: CASSDGSRGAEKLFF. The V gene is TRBV2, the J gene TRBJ1-4; the D gene is possibly TRBD1 (6 bases). The CDR3 sequence is 15 residues long. The V end was cut by 3 bases, the J end by 7 bases, with 15 bases between. Per the germline V gene, CDR1 is SNHLY and CDR2 is FYNNEI.

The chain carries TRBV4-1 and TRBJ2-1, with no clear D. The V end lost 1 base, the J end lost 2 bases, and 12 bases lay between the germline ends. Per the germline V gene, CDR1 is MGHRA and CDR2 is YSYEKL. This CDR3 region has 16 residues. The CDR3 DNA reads TGCGCCAGCAGCCAAGTTGACATCCTCACCTACAATGAGCAGTTCTTC. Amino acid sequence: CASSQVDILTYNEQFF.

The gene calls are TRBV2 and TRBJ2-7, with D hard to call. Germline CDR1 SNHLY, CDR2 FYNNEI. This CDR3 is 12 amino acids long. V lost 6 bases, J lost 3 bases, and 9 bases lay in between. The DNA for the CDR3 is TGTGCCAGCAGCCCCGAGGACTACGAGCAGTACTTC. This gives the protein CASSPEDYEQYF.

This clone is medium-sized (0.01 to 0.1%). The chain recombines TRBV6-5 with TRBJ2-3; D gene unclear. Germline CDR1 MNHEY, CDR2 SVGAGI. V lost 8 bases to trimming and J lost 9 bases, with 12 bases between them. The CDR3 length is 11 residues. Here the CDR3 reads CASGKQETQYF. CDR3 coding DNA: TGTGCCAGCGGAAAGCAAGAGACGCAGTATTTT.